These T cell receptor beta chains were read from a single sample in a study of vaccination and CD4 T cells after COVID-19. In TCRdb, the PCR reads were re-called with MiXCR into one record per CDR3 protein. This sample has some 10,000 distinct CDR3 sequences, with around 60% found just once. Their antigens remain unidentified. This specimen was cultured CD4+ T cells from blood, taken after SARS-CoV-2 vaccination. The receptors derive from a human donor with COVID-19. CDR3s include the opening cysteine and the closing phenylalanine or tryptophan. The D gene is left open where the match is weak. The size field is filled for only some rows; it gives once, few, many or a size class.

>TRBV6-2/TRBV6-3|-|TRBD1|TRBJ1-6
TGTGCCAGCAGTAGGACAGGGATTTCACCCCTCCACTTT
CASSRTGISPLHF
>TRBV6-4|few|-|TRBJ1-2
TGTGCCGGCAGTGGCTACACCTTC
CAGSGYTF
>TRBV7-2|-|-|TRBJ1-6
TGTGCCAGCAGTCGACAGAGCTCCTATAATTCACCCCTCCACTTT
CASSRQSSYNSPLHF
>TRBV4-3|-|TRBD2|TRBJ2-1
TGCGCCAGCAGCTACCAGCGGGGGAGCTCCTACAATGAGCAGTTCTTC
CASSYQRGSSYNEQFF
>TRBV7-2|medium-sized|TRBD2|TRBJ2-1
TGTGCCAGCACCGATCGGACTAGCGGGTACAATGAGCAGTTCTTC
CASTDRTSGYNEQFF
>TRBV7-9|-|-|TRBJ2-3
TGTGCCAGCAGCGCATCCGGCACAGATACGCAGTATTTT
CASSASGTDTQYF
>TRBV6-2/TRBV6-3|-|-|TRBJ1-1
TGTGCCAGCAAAGACGGGGGGGCGGGTACTGAAGCTTTCTTT
CASKDGGAGTEAFF
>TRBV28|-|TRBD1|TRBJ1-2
TGTGCCAGCAGCCCAATCTTGGACAGGGAAGATGGCTACACCTTC
CASSPILDREDGYTF
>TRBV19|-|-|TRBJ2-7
TGTGCCAGTAGTATCCGGACCGCCTACGAGCAGTACTTC
CASSIRTAYEQYF
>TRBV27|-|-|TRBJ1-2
TGTGCCAGCAGTTGGGACGGTAACTATGGCTACACCTTC
CASSWDGNYGYTF
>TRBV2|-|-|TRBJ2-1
TGTGCCAGCAGTGCCGAACTGGGGCGGGATGAGCAGTTCTTC
CASSAELGRDEQFF
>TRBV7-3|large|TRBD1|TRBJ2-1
TGTGCCAGCAGCCTCGACAGGGACAATGAGCAGTTCTTC
CASSLDRDNEQFF
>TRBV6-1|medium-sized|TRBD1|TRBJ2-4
TGTGCCAGCAGTGGCTTTAAGGGGGCGGCCAAAAACATTCAGTACTTC
CASSGFKGAAKNIQYF
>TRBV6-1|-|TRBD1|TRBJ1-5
TGTGCCAGCAAAGGGACAGGGATTATGCAGCCCCAGCATTTT
CASKGTGIMQPQHF
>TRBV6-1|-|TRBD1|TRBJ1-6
TGTGCCAGCAGTAGAAGGACAGGCTCCTATAATTCACCCCTCCACTTT
CASSRRTGSYNSPLHF
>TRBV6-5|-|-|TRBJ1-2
TGTGCCAGCAGTTACGGGAAGGACACGCCTGGCTACACCTTC
CASSYGKDTPGYTF
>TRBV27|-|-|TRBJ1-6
TGTGCCAGCTTTAAGTACGACGGGAAAAATAATTCACCCCTCCACTTT
CASFKYDGKNNSPLHF
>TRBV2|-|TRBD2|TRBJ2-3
TGTGCCAGCAGGGAACTAGCGGGGTTAGATACGCAGTATTTT
CASRELAGLDTQYF
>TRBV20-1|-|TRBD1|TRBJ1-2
TGCAGTGCTATGGACAGGGTCAACTATGGCTACACCTTC
CSAMDRVNYGYTF
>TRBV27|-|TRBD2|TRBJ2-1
TGTGCCAGCAGAGCCGCGGGACTAGCGGGGGGACCTCGAGAGCAGTTCTTC
CASRAAGLAGGPREQFF
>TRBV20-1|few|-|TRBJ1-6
TGCAGTGCCTTGGACGGCGTCGGAAACTCACCCCTCCACTTT
CSALDGVGNSPLHF
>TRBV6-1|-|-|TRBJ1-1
TGTGCCAGCAGCACCCCTGGTAGCAACACTGAAGCTTTCTTT
CASSTPGSNTEAFF
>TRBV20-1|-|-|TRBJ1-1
TGCAGTGCTAGTTCGCTGTTCGATAAGGGGAACACTGAAGCTTTCTTT
CSASSLFDKGNTEAFF